This T cell receptor beta chain was sequenced for a study of T-cell reconstitution after alpha-beta-depleted transplantation in children. Preparation of the TCRbeta library involved a method that used unique molecular identifiers. TCRdb analysed the PCR reads with MiXCR anew, one entry per CDR3 protein. The table has 540,000 or so distinct CDR3 sequences, 23% seen once. Comment on this clonotype: What it binds is unknown.

Overall study results and limits: A year post-transplant, T-cell counts and diversity derived mostly from newly produced T cells. Alpha-beta T cells present about two months after transplant were reported to originate from several hundred expanded graft clones. At day 60, the high TCRbeta diversity found in some patients originated from recipient T cells and thymic progenitors that had survived.

With 0 bases removed from V and 0 bases from J, the gap between germline ends came to 7 bases. The CDR3 consists of 14 residues. Germline V CDR1 and CDR2: SGHRS, YFSETQ. V is TRBV5-1 and J is TRBJ2-7; D possibly corresponds to TRBD1 (5 bases). The sequence was collected from a boy in the first two years of life who had a stem cell transplant for acute myeloid leukemia, so the T cells may come from the graft donor. Sequenced here: PBMCs, mostly from graft donor cells, sampled 360 days after TCRalphabeta/CD19-depleted stem cell transplant. CDR3 in DNA: TGCGCCAGCAGCTTGGGAGGACACTCCTACGAGCAGTACGTC. Its translation: CASSLGGHSYEQYV.